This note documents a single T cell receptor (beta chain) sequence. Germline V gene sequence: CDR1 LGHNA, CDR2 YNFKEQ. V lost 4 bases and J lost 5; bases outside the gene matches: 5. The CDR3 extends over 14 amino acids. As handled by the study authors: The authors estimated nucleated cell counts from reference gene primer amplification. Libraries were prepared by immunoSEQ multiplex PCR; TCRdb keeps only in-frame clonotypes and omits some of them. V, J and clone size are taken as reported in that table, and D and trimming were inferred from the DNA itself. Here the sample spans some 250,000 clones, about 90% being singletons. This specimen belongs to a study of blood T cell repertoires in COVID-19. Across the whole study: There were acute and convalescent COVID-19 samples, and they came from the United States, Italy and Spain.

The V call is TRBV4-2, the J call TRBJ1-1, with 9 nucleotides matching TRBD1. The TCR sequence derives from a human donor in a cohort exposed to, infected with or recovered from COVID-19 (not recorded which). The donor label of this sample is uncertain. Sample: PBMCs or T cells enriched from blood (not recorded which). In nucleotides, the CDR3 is TGTGCCAGCAGCCCGACAGGGGGTGCAACTGAAGCTTTCTTT. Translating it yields CASSPTGGATEAFF.